This TCR beta chain was sequenced for a study of cytomegalovirus exposure and HLA in healthy donors. The PCR was carried out with 60 Vbeta primers and 13 Jbeta primers. The protocol was immunoSEQ multiplex PCR, while the TCRdb copy is restricted to in-frame clones and leaves out a portion. The table lists 150,000 to 200,000 clones, approximately 71% of them singletons. The germline CDR1 and CDR2 sequences are SGHTA and FQGNSA. The ends were cut back, 2 bases at V and 8 bases at J, with 12 bases in the middle. The CDR3 is 13 amino acids. Worth noting for this clone: As yet, its antigen is unknown.

Study observations and caveats: Specific recognition of CMV antigens was confirmed in vitro for three chains (all CMV-associated). The analysis excluded some indistinguishable V segments, including TRBV6-2 and TRBV6-3.

The origin of this receptor is a girl between 5 and 17 years old in good health and CMV-seronegative. The rearrangement links TRBV7-2 to TRBJ1-2; D is unresolved. Sequencing input: PBMCs. In DNA form, the CDR3 reads TGTGCCAGCAGCTTACTAGGAGAGGGCGGCTACACCTTC. Its protein is CASSLLGEGGYTF.